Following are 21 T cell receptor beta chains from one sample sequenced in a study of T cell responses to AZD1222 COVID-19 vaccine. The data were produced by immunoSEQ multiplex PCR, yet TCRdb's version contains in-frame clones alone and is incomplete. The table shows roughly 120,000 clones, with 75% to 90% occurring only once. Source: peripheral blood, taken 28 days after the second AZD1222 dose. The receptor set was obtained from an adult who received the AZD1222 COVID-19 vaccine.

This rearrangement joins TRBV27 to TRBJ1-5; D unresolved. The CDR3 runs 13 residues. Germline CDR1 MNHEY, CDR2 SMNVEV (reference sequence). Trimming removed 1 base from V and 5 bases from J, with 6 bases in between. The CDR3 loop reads CASSLFRDQPQHF. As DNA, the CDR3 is TGTGCCAGCAGTTTATTTAGAGATCAGCCCCAGCATTTT.

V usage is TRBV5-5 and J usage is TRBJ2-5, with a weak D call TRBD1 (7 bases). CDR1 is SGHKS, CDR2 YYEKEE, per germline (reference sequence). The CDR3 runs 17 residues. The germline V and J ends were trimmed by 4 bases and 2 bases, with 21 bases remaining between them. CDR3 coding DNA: TGTGCCAGCAGCCGTAGGACTATTAGGGGACAGCAAGAGACCCAGTACTTC. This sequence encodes CASSRRTIRGQQETQYF. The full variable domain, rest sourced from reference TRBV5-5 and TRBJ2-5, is DAGVTQSPTHLIKTRGQQVTLRCSPISGHKSVSWYQQVLGQGPQFIFQYYEKEERGRGNFPDRFSARQFPNYSSELNVNALLLGDSALYLCASSRRTIRGQQETQYFGPGTRLLVL.

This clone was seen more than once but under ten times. This CDR3 reads CAISLANEQFF. CDR3 nucleotide sequence: TGTGCCATCAGTTTGGCAAATGAGCAGTTCTTC. J is TRBJ2-1 and V is TRBV10-3; D unresolved. Germline V gene sequence: CDR1 ENHRY, CDR2 SYGVKD. Trimming left V 5 bases short and J 7 bases short, with 6 bases between. The CDR3 runs 11 residues.

The CDR3 coding sequence is TGTGCCAGCAGCTTAGGAGCGGGGGCAGAGACCCAGTACTTC. Its protein product is CASSLGAGAETQYF. The chain joins TRBV13 to TRBJ2-5, with 8 bases identical to TRBD2. Trimming at V came to 0 bases and at J to 4 bases, leaving 1 base not matched to a gene. This CDR3 has 14 residues. Germline CDR1 and CDR2: PRHDT and FYEKMQ (reference sequence).

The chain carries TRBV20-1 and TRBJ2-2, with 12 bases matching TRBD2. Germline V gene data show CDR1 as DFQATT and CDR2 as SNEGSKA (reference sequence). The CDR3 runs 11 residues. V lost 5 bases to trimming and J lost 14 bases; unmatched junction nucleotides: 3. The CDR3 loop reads CSAGLAGKLFF. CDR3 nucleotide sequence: TGCAGTGCTGGACTAGCGGGGAAACTGTTTTTT.

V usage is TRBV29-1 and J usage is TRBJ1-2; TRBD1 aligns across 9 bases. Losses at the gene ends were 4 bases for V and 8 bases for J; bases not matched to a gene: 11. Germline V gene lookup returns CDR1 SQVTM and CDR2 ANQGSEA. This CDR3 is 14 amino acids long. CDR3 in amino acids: CSVAALQGAGGYTF. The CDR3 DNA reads TGCAGCGTTGCCGCCCTACAGGGGGCGGGAGGCTACACCTTC.

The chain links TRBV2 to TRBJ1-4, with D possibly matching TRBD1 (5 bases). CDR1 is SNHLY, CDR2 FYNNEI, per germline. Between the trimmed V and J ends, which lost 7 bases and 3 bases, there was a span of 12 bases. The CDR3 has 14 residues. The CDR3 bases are TGTGCCAGCAATCTCTGGGGACCTAATGAAAAACTGTTTTTT. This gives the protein CASNLWGPNEKLFF.

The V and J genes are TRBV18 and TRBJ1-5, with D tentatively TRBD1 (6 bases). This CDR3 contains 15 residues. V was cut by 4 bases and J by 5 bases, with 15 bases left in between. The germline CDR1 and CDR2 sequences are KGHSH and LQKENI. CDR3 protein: CASSLRTVVHQPQHF. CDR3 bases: TGTGCCAGCTCACTCCGGACAGTGGTTCATCAGCCCCAGCATTTT.

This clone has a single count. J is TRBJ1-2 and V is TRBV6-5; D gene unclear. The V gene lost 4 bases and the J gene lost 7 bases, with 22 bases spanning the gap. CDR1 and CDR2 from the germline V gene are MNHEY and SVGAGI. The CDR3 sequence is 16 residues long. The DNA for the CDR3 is TGTGCCAGCAGTTCACGAAGAATATCAATAGGCGGTGGCTACACCTTC. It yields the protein CASSSRRISIGGGYTF.

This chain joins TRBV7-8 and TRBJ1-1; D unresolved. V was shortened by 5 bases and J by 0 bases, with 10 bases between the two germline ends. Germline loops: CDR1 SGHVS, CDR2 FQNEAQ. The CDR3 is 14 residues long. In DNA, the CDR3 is TGTGCCAGCAGCCCCTGGACCGTGAACACTGAAGCTTTCTTT. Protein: CASSPWTVNTEAFF.

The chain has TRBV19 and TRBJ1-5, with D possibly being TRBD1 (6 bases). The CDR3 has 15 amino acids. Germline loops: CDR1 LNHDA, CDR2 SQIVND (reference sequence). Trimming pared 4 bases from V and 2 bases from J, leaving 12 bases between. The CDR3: CASSTRGAGNQPQHF. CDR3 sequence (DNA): TGTGCCAGTAGTACCCGGGGGGCTGGCAATCAGCCCCAGCATTTT.

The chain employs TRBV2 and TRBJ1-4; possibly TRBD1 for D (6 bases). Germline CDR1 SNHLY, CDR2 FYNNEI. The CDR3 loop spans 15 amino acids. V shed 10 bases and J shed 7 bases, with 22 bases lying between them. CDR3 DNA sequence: TGTGCCATCCAAAACAGGGAAGCTTCGGGTGAAAAACTGTTTTTT. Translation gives CAIQNREASGEKLFF.

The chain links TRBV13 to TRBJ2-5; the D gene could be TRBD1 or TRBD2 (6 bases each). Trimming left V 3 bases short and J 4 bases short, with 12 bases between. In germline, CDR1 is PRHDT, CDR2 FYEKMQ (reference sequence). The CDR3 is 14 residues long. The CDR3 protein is CASSLVGGGETQYF. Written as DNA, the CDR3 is TGTGCCAGCAGCTTGGTGGGGGGCGGAGAGACCCAGTACTTC. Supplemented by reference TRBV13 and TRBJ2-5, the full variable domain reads AAGVIQSPRHLIKEKRETATLKCYPIPRHDTVYWYQQGPGQDPQFLISFYEKMQSDKGSIPDRFSAQQFSDYHSELNMSSLELGDSALYFCASSLVGGGETQYFGPGTRLLVL.

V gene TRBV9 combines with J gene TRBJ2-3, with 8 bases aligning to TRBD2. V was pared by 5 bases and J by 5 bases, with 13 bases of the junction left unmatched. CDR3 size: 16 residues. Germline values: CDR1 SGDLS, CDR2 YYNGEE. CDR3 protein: CASSGRRGVSIDTQYF. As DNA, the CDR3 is TGTGCCAGCAGTGGAAGGCGGGGGGTATCTATAGATACGCAGTATTTT. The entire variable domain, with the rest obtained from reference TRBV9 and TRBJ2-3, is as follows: DSGVTQTPKHLITATGQRVTLRCSPRSGDLSVYWYQQSLDQGLQFLIQYYNGEERAKGNILERFSAQQFPDLHSELNLSSLELGDSALYFCASSGRRGVSIDTQYFGPGTRLTVL.

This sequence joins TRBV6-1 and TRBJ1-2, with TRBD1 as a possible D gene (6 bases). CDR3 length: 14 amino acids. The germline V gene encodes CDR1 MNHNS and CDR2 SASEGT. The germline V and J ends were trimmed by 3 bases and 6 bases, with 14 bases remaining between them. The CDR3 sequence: CASSDQGLSDGYTF. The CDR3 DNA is TGTGCCAGCAGTGACCAGGGGTTGTCTGATGGCTACACCTTC.

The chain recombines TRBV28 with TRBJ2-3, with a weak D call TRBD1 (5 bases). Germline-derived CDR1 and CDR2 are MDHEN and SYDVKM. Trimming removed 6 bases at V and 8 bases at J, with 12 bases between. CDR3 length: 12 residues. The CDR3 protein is CASSSPQGTQYF. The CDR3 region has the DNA TGTGCCAGCAGCTCCCCGCAGGGTACGCAGTATTTT.

The DNA for the CDR3 is TGCAGCGTTAAGAGACAGTTGAACACTGAAGCTTTCTTT. Amino acids: CSVKRQLNTEAFF. This chain joins TRBV29-1 and TRBJ1-1; possible D gene TRBD1, 5 bases. The germline V gene encodes CDR1 SQVTM and CDR2 ANQGSEA. V dropped 5 bases and J dropped 0 bases, with 10 bases sitting between them. This CDR3 is built from 13 residues.

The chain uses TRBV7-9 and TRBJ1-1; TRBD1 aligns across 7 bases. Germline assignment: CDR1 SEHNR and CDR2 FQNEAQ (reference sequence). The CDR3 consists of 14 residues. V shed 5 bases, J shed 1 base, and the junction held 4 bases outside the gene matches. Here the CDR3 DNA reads TGTGCCAGCAGCCTGGGACAGAAGAACACTGAAGCTTTCTTT. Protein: CASSLGQKNTEAFF.

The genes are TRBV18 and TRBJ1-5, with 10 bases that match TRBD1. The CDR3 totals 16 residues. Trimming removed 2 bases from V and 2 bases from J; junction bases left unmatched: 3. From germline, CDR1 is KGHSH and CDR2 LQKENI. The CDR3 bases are TGTGCCAGCTCACCAACCGGGACAGGGGGCAATCAGCCCCAGCATTTT. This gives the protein CASSPTGTGGNQPQHF.

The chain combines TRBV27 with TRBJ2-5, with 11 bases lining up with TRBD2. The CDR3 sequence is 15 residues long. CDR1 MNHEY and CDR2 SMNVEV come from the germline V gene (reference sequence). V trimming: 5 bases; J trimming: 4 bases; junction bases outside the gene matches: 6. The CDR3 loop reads CASSPGLAVTETQYF. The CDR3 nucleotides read TGTGCCAGCAGTCCGGGACTAGCGGTGACAGAGACCCAGTACTTC.

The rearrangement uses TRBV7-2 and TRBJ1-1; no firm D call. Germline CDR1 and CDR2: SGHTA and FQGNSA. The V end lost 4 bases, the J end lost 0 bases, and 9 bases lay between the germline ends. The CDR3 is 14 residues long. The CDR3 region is CASSSQGLNTEAFF. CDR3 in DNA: TGTGCCAGCAGCTCCCAAGGCCTGAACACTGAAGCTTTCTTT.